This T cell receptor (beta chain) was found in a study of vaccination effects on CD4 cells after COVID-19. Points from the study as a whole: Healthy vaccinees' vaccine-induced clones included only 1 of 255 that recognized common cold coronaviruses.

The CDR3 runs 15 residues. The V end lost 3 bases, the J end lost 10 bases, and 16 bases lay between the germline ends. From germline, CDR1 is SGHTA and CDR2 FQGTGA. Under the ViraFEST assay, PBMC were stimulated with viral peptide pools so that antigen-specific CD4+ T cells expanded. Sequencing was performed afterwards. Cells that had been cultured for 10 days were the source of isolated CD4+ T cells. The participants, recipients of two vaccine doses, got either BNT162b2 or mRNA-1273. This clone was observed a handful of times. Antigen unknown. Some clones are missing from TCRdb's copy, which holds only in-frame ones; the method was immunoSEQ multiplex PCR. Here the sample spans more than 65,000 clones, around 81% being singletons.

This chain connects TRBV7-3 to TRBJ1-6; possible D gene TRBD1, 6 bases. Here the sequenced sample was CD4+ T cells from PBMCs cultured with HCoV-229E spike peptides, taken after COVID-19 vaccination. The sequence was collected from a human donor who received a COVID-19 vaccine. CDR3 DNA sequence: TGTGCCAGCAGCTTGGGAGGGGGTGGCCAGTCACCCCTCCACTTT. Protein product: CASSLGGGGQSPLHF.